These 17 T cell receptor beta chains came from one sample sequenced in a study of blood T cell repertoires in COVID-19. The table came from immunoSEQ multiplex PCR; TCRdb's copy has only in-frame clones and leaves some out. Of over 300,000 clones in the sample, roughly nine tenths were seen once. The sequencing input was peripheral blood. Receptor source: a man aged 18 to 35 who had recovered from COVID-19.

This rearrangement joins TRBV2 to TRBJ2-7, with 10 bases lining up with TRBD1. The CDR3 has 12 residues. The J segment lost 10 bases and the V segment lost 6 bases, leaving 6 bases of the junction unmatched. Germline V gene data show CDR1 as SNHLY and CDR2 as FYNNEI. The CDR3 protein is CASRTGGYGQYF. The CDR3 DNA is TGTGCCAGCAGGACAGGGGGCTACGGACAGTACTTC. Drawing the rest from reference TRBV2 and TRBJ2-7, the complete variable domain is EPEVTQTPSHQVTQMGQEVILRCVPISNHLYFYWYRQILGQKVEFLVSFYNNEISEKSEIFDDQFSVERPDGSNFTLKIRSTKLEDSAMYFCASRTGGYGQYFGPGTRLTVT.

The chain is built from TRBV24-1 and TRBJ2-1; D might be TRBD2 (6 bases). With 7 bases removed from V and 9 bases from J, the gap between germline ends came to 21 bases. Germline V gives CDR1 KGHDR, CDR2 SFDVKD. The CDR3 totals 15 residues. CDR3 residues: CATSPNTGVGGEQFF. In DNA form, the CDR3 reads TGTGCCACCAGCCCTAATACCGGGGTGGGGGGTGAGCAGTTCTTC.

V is TRBV29-1 and J is TRBJ2-7; D remains ambiguous. Trimming pared 6 bases from V and 0 bases from J, leaving 12 bases between. Germline loops: CDR1 SQVTM, CDR2 ANQGSEA. The CDR3 is 13 amino acids. The DNA of the CDR3 is TGCAGCGTCTATACTGGTCTCTCCTACGAGCAGTACTTC. It yields the protein CSVYTGLSYEQYF.

The rearrangement uses TRBV19 and TRBJ2-3; 9 nucleotides agree with TRBD1. The CDR3 extends over 15 amino acids. Unmatched junction bases numbered 1, after V lost 2 bases and J lost 1 base. The germline V gene encodes CDR1 LNHDA and CDR2 SQIVND (reference sequence). CDR3 sequence: CASSIRDRGTDTQYF. The DNA of the CDR3 is TGTGCCAGTAGTATACGGGACAGGGGCACAGATACGCAGTATTTT.

The chain links TRBV6-6 to TRBJ1-1; D is uncertain. CDR1 is MNHNY and CDR2 is SVGAGI in the germline V gene (reference sequence). The CDR3 spans 11 residues. Trimming removed 4 bases at V and 7 bases at J, with 7 bases between. The CDR3 DNA reads as TGTGCCAGCAGTTTGGGAGATGAAGCTTTCTTT. This codes for CASSLGDEAFF.

The rearrangement joins TRBV27 to TRBJ2-7, with 7 bases lining up with TRBD1. Per germline, CDR1 MNHEY and CDR2 SMNVEV (reference sequence). The CDR3 loop spans 12 amino acids. V gave up 5 bases and J gave up 6 bases; unmatched junction bases: 4. The chain's CDR3 is CASSPDRAEQYF. As DNA, the CDR3 is TGTGCCAGCAGTCCCGACAGGGCCGAGCAGTACTTC.

This clone appeared once. This chain joins TRBV29-1 and TRBJ1-5; D not resolved. The CDR3 has 13 amino acids. V shed 4 bases and J shed 4 bases, with 11 bases lying between them. Germline CDR1 is SQVTM and CDR2 is ANQGSEA. The CDR3 bases are TGCAGCGTTGCAGGAGGGTTGAATCAGCCCCAGCATTTT. This translates into CSVAGGLNQPQHF.

V is TRBV14 and J is TRBJ1-2; TRBD1 might be the D (6 bases). V was shortened by 1 base and J by 6 bases, with 12 bases between the two germline ends. Germline CDR1 reads SGHDN; CDR2 reads FVKESK. The CDR3 loop spans 14 amino acids. The CDR3 sequence is CASSQVSGVHGYTF. For the CDR3, the DNA is TGTGCCAGCAGCCAAGTCTCAGGGGTGCATGGCTACACCTTC.

The chain has TRBV19 and TRBJ1-2; D unclear. The CDR3 is made up of 12 amino acids. Germline V gives CDR1 LNHDA, CDR2 SQIVND (reference sequence). V shed 4 bases and J shed 3 bases, with 6 bases lying between them. In DNA, the CDR3 is TGTGCCAGTAGTAGCGGGTACTATGGCTACACCTTC. Its translation: CASSSGYYGYTF.

The chain combines TRBV7-2 with TRBJ2-1, with 9 bases identical to TRBD1. CDR1 is SGHTA, CDR2 FQGNSA, per germline. After removal of 5 bases from V and 6 bases from J, the junction contained 14 bases not matched to a gene. The CDR3 has 17 amino acids. CDR3 DNA sequence: TGTGCCAGCAGCCCCAGGATGCCGGGACAGGGTCGCAATGAGCAGTTCTTC. It translates to CASSPRMPGQGRNEQFF.

The chain joins TRBV4-1 to TRBJ2-3; 10 bases match TRBD2. This CDR3 comprises 17 residues. Germline lookup yields CDR1 MGHRA and CDR2 YSYEKL. J was trimmed by 6 bases and V by 0 bases; bases with no gene match: 9. CDR3 loop: CASSQDRSGGVQDTQYF. The CDR3 nucleotides are TGCGCCAGCAGCCAAGATCGGAGCGGGGGGGTCCAGGATACGCAGTATTTT.

The rearrangement uses TRBV7-2 and TRBJ1-2; 8 nucleotides agree with TRBD1. Trimming at V came to 4 bases and at J to 4 bases, leaving 2 bases not matched to a gene. This CDR3 spans 13 amino acids. Germline assignment: CDR1 SGHTA and CDR2 FQGNSA. For the CDR3, the DNA is TGTGCCAGCAGCTCGACAGGGGCCTATGGCTACACCTTC. Protein sequence: CASSSTGAYGYTF.

The chain recombines TRBV4-3 with TRBJ2-7; D is uncertain. Per germline, CDR1 LGHNA and CDR2 YSLEER. Trimming took 4 bases from V and 1 from J, leaving 20 bases between them. This CDR3 contains 17 residues. The CDR3 sequence is CASSRGKLLGESYEQYF. The CDR3 DNA reads as TGCGCCAGCAGCCGAGGAAAACTCCTAGGCGAGTCCTACGAGCAGTACTTC.

As regards this clone: The sample contains more than one DNA sequence encoding this CDR3. The V call is TRBV11-3, the J call TRBJ2-3; perhaps TRBD1 as D (5 bases). Trimming removed 1 base at V and 3 bases at J, with 8 bases between. Germline V gene data show CDR1 as SGHNT and CDR2 as YENEEA. The CDR3 has 14 amino acids. The CDR3 loop is CASSLGGSTDTQYF. The DNA for the CDR3 is TGTGCCAGCAGCTTAGGGGGCTCTACAGATACGCAGTATTTT.

V is TRBV12-3 or TRBV12-4 and J is TRBJ2-1; D may be TRBD2 (6 bases). V was cut by 10 bases and J by 6 bases, with 13 bases left in between. The CDR3 covers 12 residues. CDR3 nucleotides: TGTGCCACCCTCGGGGGAACCAATGAGCAGTTCTTC. Protein product: CATLGGTNEQFF.

The CDR3 DNA is TGTGCCAGCAGTCCAGCCGACAGGGCCTACAATGAGCAGTTCTTC. This codes for CASSPADRAYNEQFF. V gene TRBV27 combines with J gene TRBJ2-1, with 7 positions matching TRBD1. V lost 5 bases to trimming and J lost 2 bases; unmatched junction nucleotides: 6. This CDR3 contains 15 residues. Germline V gene lookup returns CDR1 MNHEY and CDR2 SMNVEV (reference sequence).

V is TRBV9 and J is TRBJ2-1, with TRBD1 matching over 9 bases. CDR3 length equals 15 residues. J was trimmed by 10 bases and V by 3 bases; bases with no gene match: 11. Germline lookup yields CDR1 SGDLS and CDR2 YYNGEE. CDR3 sequence reads: CASSEGGQGIGEQFF. CDR3 nucleotides: TGTGCCAGCAGCGAGGGGGGACAGGGCATAGGGGAGCAGTTCTTC.